This T cell receptor beta chain was observed in a study of blood T cells in healthy people across ages. Study-wide results and limits: Unsorted PBMC material precluded a definitive naive versus antigen-experienced comparison.

In its sample, this clonotype was seen a few times. Its antigen remains unidentified. Between the trimmed V and J ends, which lost 6 bases and 4 bases, there was a span of 19 bases. Germline loops: CDR1 MNHEY, CDR2 SVGEGT. This CDR3 has 16 amino acids. The authors ran a second PCR of 7 to 11 cycles using a sample-barcoded 5' primer and a J-beta primer mix. TCRdb re-called the 5' RACE reads with MiXCR, one entry per CDR3 protein. The sample has more than 750,000 distinct CDR3 sequences; about 27% are singletons. This sample was also put to use in a study of T cells of mothers and their children.

This rearrangement joins TRBV6-2 or TRBV6-3 to TRBJ2-1; no reliable D call. The sample comprised blood. This receptor was obtained from a middle-aged woman in good health. The CDR3 protein is CASSSLVGLAYNEQFF. The DNA of the CDR3 is TGTGCCAGCAGCAGCTTAGTCGGGTTGGCGTACAATGAGCAGTTCTTC.